This TCR beta chain was identified during a study of control samples from healthy donors and cancer patients. This table comes from immunoSEQ multiplex PCR, and its TCRdb copy is limited to in-frame clones, with some not included. Of some 70,000 clones listed, about 83% are singletons. CDR1 is MDHEN, CDR2 SYDVKM, per germline. Trimming took off 2 bases at V and 0 bases at J, with 11 bases between the two ends. CDR3 length: 17 residues. This rearrangement joins TRBV28 to TRBJ2-6; D tentatively fits TRBD1 or TRBD2 (5 bases each). The TCR was taken from a man between 60 and 70 years old in good health. Sample: blood. Here the CDR3 DNA reads TGTGCCAGCAGTTTACAACGGGGCCTCTCTGGGGCCAACGTCCTGACTTTC. Its translation: CASSLQRGLSGANVLTF.